The present TCR beta chain was sequenced within a study of T-cell reconstitution after alpha-beta-depleted transplantation in children. Whole-study findings and limits: Expanded graft clones, several hundred of them, were reportedly the source of alpha-beta T cells about two months after transplant. T-cell counts and diversity were attributed mostly to newly produced T cells one year after transplant. At day 60, the high TCRbeta diversity found in some patients originated from recipient T cells and thymic progenitors that had survived.

V dropped 1 base and J dropped 1 base, with 8 bases sitting between them. This CDR3 has 15 residues. CDR1 is SEHNR and CDR2 is FQNEAQ in the germline V gene (reference sequence). Preparation of the TCRbeta library involved a method that used unique molecular identifiers. TCRdb passed the PCR reads through MiXCR, listing each CDR3 protein once. The data show 700,000 to 950,000 distinct CDR3 sequences, roughly 16% seen once. This clonotype came up a few times. What it recognizes is unknown. Sequences were derived from PBMCs, mostly from graft donor cells, sampled 360 days after TCRalphabeta/CD19-depleted stem cell transplant. This receptor was identified in a male patient younger than 18 who had a stem cell transplant for acute lymphoblastic leukemia, so the T cells may come from the graft donor. V and J are TRBV7-9 and TRBJ2-1; D gene ambiguous. In nucleotides, the CDR3 is TGTGCCAGCAGCTTAGGCGTACCGTCCTACAATGAGCAGTTCTTC. It codes for CASSLGVPSYNEQFF.